This T cell receptor beta chain was retrieved from a study of T cells after yellow fever vaccination. General study results and limits: Among all clonotypes, a small share was observed in both CD4 and CD8 compartments.

Germline V gene data show CDR1 as MNHEY and CDR2 as SVGAGI. V dropped 2 bases and J dropped 5; count of bases not matched to a gene: 3. CDR3 length: 15 amino acids. This clonotype appeared a few times. The antigen is undetermined. The 5'RACE template-switching step produced TCR cDNA and added a universal primer site and UMIs. MiXCR, applied by TCRdb to the 5' RACE reads, yields one record per CDR3 protein. In the table there are around 500,000 distinct CDR3 sequences, around a fifth of which are singletons. The chain carries TRBV6-5 and TRBJ2-5; TRBD1 matches at 12 bases. The starting material was PBMCs, obtained approximately 20 days after the first yellow fever vaccination. This receptor was obtained from a man aged 18 to 29 who received the YFV17D yellow fever vaccine. The CDR3 DNA is TGTGCCAGCAGTTACCGGGACAGGGGGCTTGAGACCCAGTACTTC. This gives the protein CASSYRDRGLETQYF.